These 25 T cell receptor beta chains were all obtained from the same sample, sequenced in a study of shared clonotypes between healthy human individuals. Profiling relied on immunoSEQ multiplex PCR, and the TCRdb table lists in-frame clones only, not all of them. The sample lists about 2.4 million clones; roughly 93% were seen once. The source material was naive CD4+ T cells from PBMCs. Subset meaning: CD45RA+ positively selected. The receptors were sampled from a man in his late teens or twenties in good health. Some clones in this sample may be carry-over from other donors' samples.

The chain has TRBV11-2 and TRBJ2-7; 8 positions agree with TRBD2. CDR1 and CDR2 (germline): SGHAT, FQNNGV. Trimming cost V 5 bases and J 1 base; bases outside gene matches: 13. CDR3 length equals 17 residues. CDR3 nucleotide sequence: TGTGCCAGCAGCCCAGAGAGGGTGGCGGGAGGTTCCTACGAGCAGTACTTC. It translates to CASSPERVAGGSYEQYF. The whole variable domain, remainder taken from reference TRBV11-2 and TRBJ2-7, is EAGVAQSPRYKIIEKRQSVAFWCNPISGHATLYWYQQILGQGPKLLIQFQNNGVVDDSQLPKDRFSAERLKGVDSTLKIQPAKLEDSAVYLCASSPERVAGGSYEQYFGPGTRLTVT.

This clone was seen just once. The rearrangement links TRBV6-4 to TRBJ2-1; the D gene is possibly TRBD2 (5 bases). Trimming cost V 4 bases and J 6 bases, with 10 bases left between them. Germline V gene data show CDR1 as MRHNA and CDR2 as SNTAGT. CDR3 length: 13 amino acids. Here the CDR3 reads CASSGGLFNEQFF. The CDR3 coding sequence is TGTGCCAGCAGTGGCGGACTCTTCAATGAGCAGTTCTTC.

This clone was detected only once. V gene TRBV4-1 combines with J gene TRBJ2-2; D is possibly TRBD2 (6 bases). The germline V gene has CDR1 MGHRA and CDR2 YSYEKL. This CDR3 contains 15 residues. V lost 4 bases to trimming and J lost 4 bases, with 13 bases between them. The chain's CDR3 is CASSLPTGATGELFF. The CDR3 DNA sequence: TGCGCCAGCAGCCTTCCCACGGGAGCCACCGGGGAGCTGTTTTTT.

This clone was seen only a few times. The chain links TRBV7-9 to TRBJ1-4, with 9 bases aligning to TRBD1. The germline V gene has CDR1 SEHNR and CDR2 FQNEAQ (reference sequence). Trimming cost V 3 bases and J 11 bases; bases outside gene matches: 7. This CDR3 region has 14 residues. The CDR3 region has the DNA TGTGCCAGCAGCTTGACAGGGGGAAGGTGGAAACTGTTTTTT. Its protein product is CASSLTGGRWKLFF.

In DNA form, the CDR3 reads TGTGCCAGCAGCCTACCAGGACCCTCTGGAAACACCATATATTTT. It is translated as CASSLPGPSGNTIYF. This chain joins TRBV4-2 and TRBJ1-3; D unclear. The CDR3 totals 15 residues. Germline lookup yields CDR1 LGHNA and CDR2 YNFKEQ. Trimming shortened V by 4 bases and J by 0 bases, and 10 bases separated the two germline ends.

The rearrangement links TRBV5-1 to TRBJ2-7; unclear D gene. This CDR3 contains 12 residues. Between the trimmed V and J ends, which lost 0 bases and 5 bases, there was a span of 6 bases. In germline, CDR1 is SGHRS, CDR2 YFSETQ. The CDR3 DNA reads as TGCGCCAGCAGCTTGGCCTTGGACGAGCAGTACTTC. Protein product: CASSLALDEQYF.

The chain uses TRBV6-6 and TRBJ2-1; 15 bases agree with TRBD2. The CDR3 has 16 amino acids. CDR1 is MNHNY and CDR2 is SVGAGI in the germline V gene (reference sequence). After removal of 4 bases from V and 7 bases from J, the junction contained 5 bases not matched to a gene. CDR3 in amino acids: CASSLTGTSGRNEQFF. The CDR3 DNA follows: TGTGCCAGCAGTTTAACTGGGACTAGCGGGAGGAATGAGCAGTTCTTC.

This clone was counted only a few times. The chain links TRBV13 to TRBJ1-2, with a possible D match to TRBD1 (6 bases). The V end lost 5 bases, the J end lost 8 bases, and 9 bases lay between the germline ends. In germline, CDR1 is PRHDT, CDR2 FYEKMQ (reference sequence). The CDR3 runs to 11 residues. Here the CDR3 reads CASSTTGGYTF. The CDR3 DNA reads TGTGCCAGCAGCACCACAGGGGGCTACACCTTC.

As concerns this clone: This specimen includes other DNA sequences encoding the same CDR3. The J gene is TRBJ1-1, the V gene TRBV19; D perhaps matches TRBD1 (6 bases). This CDR3 comprises 13 residues. The V gene lost 3 bases and the J gene lost 4 bases, with 9 bases spanning the gap. Germline CDR1 LNHDA, CDR2 SQIVND (reference sequence). The CDR3 region has the DNA TGTGCCAGTAGTATGGGCAGGGGCACTGAAGCTTTCTTT. It specifies CASSMGRGTEAFF. Based on the CDR3 plus reference TRBV19 and TRBJ1-1, the full variable domain is DGGITQSPKYLFRKEGQNVTLSCEQNLNHDAMYWYRQDPGQGLRLIYYSQIVNDFQKGDIAEGYSVSREKKESFPLTVTSAQKNPTAFYLCASSMGRGTEAFFGQGTRLTVV.

J is TRBJ2-7 and V is TRBV6-1; unclear D gene. The CDR3 consists of 17 residues. Germline V CDR1 and CDR2: MNHNS, SASEGT. V dropped 2 bases and J dropped 0 bases, with 17 bases sitting between them. CDR3 in DNA: TGTGCCAGCAGTGAATCGTACGGGCGGCCTAGCTCCTACGAGCAGTACTTC. Protein sequence: CASSESYGRPSSYEQYF.

J is TRBJ1-5 and V is TRBV19, with a tentative D call TRBD1 (6 bases). Per germline, CDR1 LNHDA and CDR2 SQIVND (reference sequence). The CDR3 covers 16 residues. V was clipped by 4 bases and J by 7 bases, with 20 bases between them. In DNA, the CDR3 is TGTGCCAGTAGTACCGCCCTCCAGGGGTTCGGGCAGCCCCAGCATTTT. Translation: CASSTALQGFGQPQHF.

The chain employs TRBV2 and TRBJ1-5; possibly TRBD1 for D (5 bases). The CDR3 is 15 amino acids. Germline V gene sequence: CDR1 SNHLY, CDR2 FYNNEI. V lost 2 bases, J lost 6 bases, and 14 bases lay in between. The CDR3 DNA reads TGTGCCAGCAGTGAACGCGGAGGGGCTCGTCAGCCCCAGCATTTT. This sequence encodes CASSERGGARQPQHF.

The chain is built from TRBV5-1 and TRBJ1-4, with 9 bases fitting TRBD1. This CDR3 comprises 14 residues. Trimming cost V 4 bases and J 6 bases; bases outside gene matches: 4. Germline CDR1 SGHRS, CDR2 YFSETQ. The CDR3 here is CASSPTGGYEKLFF. The CDR3 DNA sequence: TGCGCCAGCAGCCCTACAGGGGGCTATGAAAAACTGTTTTTT.

The chain links TRBV14 to TRBJ1-1; TRBD1 is a possible D gene (6 bases). In germline, CDR1 is SGHDN, CDR2 FVKESK. The V end lost 5 bases, the J end lost 1 base, and 8 bases lay between the germline ends. The CDR3 is 13 residues long. CDR3 sequence: CASSADRNTEAFF. CDR3 coding DNA: TGTGCCAGCAGCGCGGACAGGAACACTGAAGCTTTCTTT.

V gene TRBV2 combines with J gene TRBJ1-5; maybe TRBD1 (6 bases). With 6 bases removed from V and 9 bases from J, the gap between germline ends came to 12 bases. The germline gives CDR1 SNHLY, CDR2 FYNNEI. This CDR3 region has 12 residues. The CDR3 loop reads CASSKTGPPQHF. For the CDR3, the DNA is TGTGCCAGCAGCAAAACAGGGCCGCCCCAGCATTTT.

The chain has TRBV2 and TRBJ1-2; 8 bases match TRBD1. This CDR3 has 14 amino acids. Trimming cost V 7 bases and J 2 bases; bases outside gene matches: 6. Germline values: CDR1 SNHLY, CDR2 FYNNEI. The CDR3 DNA reads as TGTGCCAGCATGGAGACAGGGGTCAACTATGGCTACACCTTC. Protein sequence: CASMETGVNYGYTF.

The V and J genes are TRBV30 and TRBJ1-1; the D gene is possibly TRBD1 (6 bases). The CDR3 covers 12 residues. Germline V lookup: CDR1 GTSNPN, CDR2 SVGIG (reference sequence). Trimming stripped 7 bases from V and 0 bases from J, with 9 bases between. In nucleotides, the CDR3 is TGTGCCTTTGACAGGCTGAACACTGAAGCTTTCTTT. This codes for CAFDRLNTEAFF. The full variable domain, completed using reference TRBV30 and TRBJ1-1, is SQTIHQWPATLVQPVGSPLSLECTVEGTSNPNLYWYRQAAGRGLQLLFYSVGIGQISSEVPQNLSASRPQDRQFILSSKKLLLSDSGFYLCAFDRLNTEAFFGQGTRLTVV.

On this clone: This specimen includes other DNA sequences encoding the same CDR3. CDR3 coding DNA: TGTGCCAGCTCACCCAGGGAGGAGGAAAAACTGTTTTTT. Translated: CASSPREEEKLFF. The rearrangement joins TRBV18 to TRBJ1-4; a weak D match, TRBD1 (5 bases). The CDR3 loop spans 13 amino acids. With 3 bases removed from V and 8 bases from J, the gap between germline ends came to 10 bases. Germline V lookup: CDR1 KGHSH, CDR2 LQKENI. Using reference TRBV18 and TRBJ1-4 for the parts outside the CDR3, the full variable domain is NAGVMQNPRHLVRRRGQEARLRCSPMKGHSHVYWYRQLPEEGLKFMVYLQKENIIDESGMPKERFSAEFPKEGPSILRIQQVVRGDSAAYFCASSPREEEKLFFGSGTQLSVL.

This rearrangement joins TRBV4-1 to TRBJ1-4; 9 bases map to TRBD1. Germline CDR1 MGHRA, CDR2 YSYEKL. The CDR3 loop spans 15 amino acids. V trimming: 3 bases; J trimming: 8 bases; junction bases outside the gene matches: 7. In nucleotides, the CDR3 is TGCGCCAGCAGCCAGGACAGGGGATCGGGAGAAAAACTGTTTTTT. Protein product: CASSQDRGSGEKLFF.

The V and J genes are TRBV27 and TRBJ2-5; no definite D call. With 7 bases removed from V and 7 bases from J, the gap between germline ends came to 7 bases. Germline V gene sequence: CDR1 MNHEY, CDR2 SMNVEV (reference sequence). The CDR3 covers 10 residues. CDR3 region: CASIPGTQYF. As DNA, the CDR3 is TGTGCCAGCATCCCAGGGACCCAGTACTTC.

Note on this clone: The sample holds other DNA sequences that translate to the same CDR3. V gene TRBV27 combines with J gene TRBJ2-2; D is unclear. The CDR3 runs to 13 residues. Between the trimmed V and J ends, which lost 3 bases and 5 bases, there was a span of 7 bases. The germline V gene encodes CDR1 MNHEY and CDR2 SMNVEV (reference sequence). CDR3 region: CASSLVRTGELFF. CDR3 sequence (DNA): TGTGCCAGCAGTTTGGTCAGGACCGGGGAGCTGTTTTTT.

The chain recombines TRBV4-1 with TRBJ2-1; D unclear. Germline loops: CDR1 MGHRA, CDR2 YSYEKL. The CDR3 covers 15 residues. Between the trimmed V and J ends, which lost 3 bases and 4 bases, there was a span of 13 bases. The DNA of the CDR3 is TGCGCCAGCAGCCAGGCGGCTGGAGATTACAATGAGCAGTTCTTC. It translates to CASSQAAGDYNEQFF.

The V and J genes are TRBV28 and TRBJ2-5; 11 bases are shared with TRBD2. The CDR3 contains 16 residues. With 3 bases clipped from V and 9 bases from J, the junction kept 12 bases outside the gene matches. Germline loops: CDR1 MDHEN, CDR2 SYDVKM. The CDR3 DNA reads TGTGCCAGCAGTTTCTCTGCTAGCGGGGGGTATCGGGCCCAGTACTTC. The encoded protein is CASSFSASGGYRAQYF.

Turning to this clone: Other nucleotide sequences from this sample produce the same CDR3. V is TRBV5-1 and J is TRBJ2-5; no clear D gene. The CDR3 loop spans 14 amino acids. Trimming pared 0 bases from V and 1 base from J, leaving 7 bases between. The germline V gene has CDR1 SGHRS and CDR2 YFSETQ. The CDR3 nucleotides read TGCGCCAGCAGCTTGGCTAATTCCCAAGAGACCCAGTACTTC. Translation gives CASSLANSQETQYF.

Turning to this clone: This sample also contains other DNA sequences that code for the same CDR3. The chain is built from TRBV11-3 and TRBJ2-2; 11 positions match TRBD1. This CDR3 contains 15 residues. V dropped 4 bases and J dropped 3; count of bases not matched to a gene: 1. Germline loops: CDR1 SGHNT, CDR2 YENEEA. The CDR3 loop reads CASSSGQGDTGELFF. The CDR3 region has the DNA TGTGCCAGCAGCTCGGGACAGGGGGACACCGGGGAGCTGTTTTTT.